The 18 T cell receptor beta chains given below trace back to one sample, sequenced in a study of blood T cell repertoires in COVID-19. Clones were read by immunoSEQ multiplex PCR, and TCRdb kept only the in-frame ones, dropping some. This sample carries 200,000 or so clones, about 85% of them seen once, and the ten largest clones take roughly 1.7%. The specimen was peripheral blood. Source of these receptors: a man aged 70-80 years with acute or convalescent COVID-19.

The V and J genes are TRBV6-5 and TRBJ1-1; possible D gene TRBD1, 5 bases. The ends were cut back, 8 bases at V and 3 bases at J, with 7 bases in the middle. Germline V gene data show CDR1 as MNHEY and CDR2 as SVGAGI. This CDR3 has 11 amino acids. The CDR3 DNA reads as TGTGCCAGCGGGGCTTACACTGAAGCTTTCTTT. It specifies CASGAYTEAFF.

This chain connects TRBV5-4 to TRBJ2-5; 9 nucleotides match TRBD1. V dropped 3 bases and J dropped 2; count of bases not matched to a gene: 5. This CDR3 has 15 residues. Germline values: CDR1 SGHNT, CDR2 YYREEE (reference sequence). Here the CDR3 DNA reads TGTGCCAGCAGCTCCGGACAGGGGAGACAAGAGACCCAGTACTTC. Translating it yields CASSSGQGRQETQYF.

Only one count was recorded for this clone. This chain joins TRBV7-9 and TRBJ2-1; TRBD2 matches at 10 bases. The V gene's germline CDR1 is SEHNR and CDR2 FQNEAQ (reference sequence). The CDR3 contains 15 residues. Germline trimming cut 3 bases from V and 6 bases from J; bases unmatched to any gene: 5. The CDR3 protein is CASSLLAGVGNEQFF. The CDR3 DNA follows: TGTGCCAGCAGCTTGCTAGCGGGAGTTGGCAATGAGCAGTTCTTC.

The chain couples TRBV15 to TRBJ2-2; possible D gene TRBD2, 5 bases. The germline V gene has CDR1 LNHNV and CDR2 YYDKDF (reference sequence). V shed 0 bases and J shed 0 bases, with 17 bases lying between them. The CDR3 length is 19 residues. This CDR3 is CATSREPPGVVANTGELFF. In DNA, the CDR3 is TGTGCCACCAGCAGAGAACCCCCCGGGGTGGTGGCGAACACCGGGGAGCTGTTTTTT. Combining the CDR3 with reference TRBV15 and TRBJ2-2 gives the whole variable domain DAMVIQNPRYQVTQFGKPVTLSCSQTLNHNVMYWYQQKSSQAPKLLFHYYDKDFNNEADTPDNFQSRRPNTSFCFLDIRSPGLGDTAMYLCATSREPPGVVANTGELFFGEGSRLTVL.

The V gene is TRBV19, the J gene TRBJ2-5; 8 nucleotides agree with TRBD2. The CDR3 contains 15 residues. V trimming: 4 bases; J trimming: 5 bases; junction bases outside the gene matches: 9. The germline CDR1 and CDR2 sequences are LNHDA and SQIVND (reference sequence). The CDR3 bases are TGTGCCAGTAGTAAGGGACTAGGTATTTTCGAGACCCAGTACTTC. It yields the protein CASSKGLGIFETQYF.

This chain connects TRBV6-2 or TRBV6-3 to TRBJ2-1, with no clear D. V lost 1 base and J 7 bases, leaving 8 bases between the germline ends. CDR3 length equals 13 residues. CDR1 and CDR2 from the germline V gene are MNHEY and SVGEGT. The CDR3 DNA reads TGTGCCAGCAGTTACTATGGCGGAAATGAGCAGTTCTTC. It codes for CASSYYGGNEQFF.

J is TRBJ2-7 and V is TRBV18; 9 bases line up with TRBD2. J lost 4 bases, V lost 2 bases, and 3 bases had no gene match. Germline V gives CDR1 KGHSH, CDR2 LQKENI. The CDR3 covers 14 residues. The DNA of the CDR3 is TGTGCCAGCTCACCAGGACTAGCGTCATACGAGCAGTACTTC. It codes for CASSPGLASYEQYF.

The J gene is TRBJ1-1, the V gene TRBV30; D possibly corresponds to TRBD1 (5 bases). The CDR3 totals 13 residues. The V end lost 1 base, the J end lost 6 bases, and 12 bases lay between the germline ends. Germline V gene data show CDR1 as GTSNPN and CDR2 as SVGIG (reference sequence). CDR3 sequence: CAWSALRDSEAFF. The CDR3 region has the DNA TGTGCCTGGAGTGCACTGAGGGACTCTGAAGCTTTCTTT.

As concerns this clone: The same CDR3 arises from other DNA sequences in this sample as well. This chain uses TRBV18 with TRBJ1-5; 10 positions match TRBD1. V lost 3 bases and J lost 5; bases outside the gene matches: 1. This CDR3 is built from 14 residues. Germline-derived CDR1 and CDR2 are KGHSH and LQKENI. The DNA of the CDR3 is TGTGCCAGCTCACCCGGACAGGGGGATCAGCCCCAGCATTTT. It specifies CASSPGQGDQPQHF.

The V call is TRBV19, the J call TRBJ2-3, with D maybe TRBD1 (6 bases). Germline V gives CDR1 LNHDA, CDR2 SQIVND (reference sequence). The V end was cut by 4 bases, the J end by 6 bases, with 17 bases between. CDR3 size: 15 residues. The CDR3 loop reads CASSSPNTGRDTQYF. CDR3 in DNA: TGTGCCAGTAGTAGCCCTAATACAGGGCGCGATACGCAGTATTTT.

The rearrangement joins TRBV10-3 to TRBJ2-7; D unresolved. V was pared by 0 bases and J by 1 base, with 7 bases between. The CDR3 has 14 residues. Germline lookup yields CDR1 ENHRY and CDR2 SYGVKD. CDR3 in DNA: TGTGCCATCAGTGAGTCGTTCGGTTCCTACGAGCAGTACTTC. Residues: CAISESFGSYEQYF.

The V gene is TRBV6-2 or TRBV6-3, the J gene TRBJ2-1; D is unresolved. From germline, CDR1 is MNHEY and CDR2 SVGEGT. The ends were cut back, 2 bases at V and 0 bases at J, with 5 bases in the middle. CDR3 size: 14 residues. The CDR3 region is CASSYEASYNEQFF. DNA of the CDR3: TGTGCCAGCAGTTACGAGGCCTCCTACAATGAGCAGTTCTTC.

By sample fraction, this clone is medium-sized. The chain links TRBV6-2 or TRBV6-3 to TRBJ1-2; 7 bases map to TRBD1. J gave up 4 bases and V 6 bases, and 14 bases lay outside the gene matches. This CDR3 has 16 residues. Germline lookup yields CDR1 MNHEY and CDR2 SVGEGT. Written as DNA, the CDR3 is TGTGCCAGCAGCCCAGGGGGAGACGGGATCATCTATGGCTACACCTTC. It codes for CASSPGGDGIIYGYTF.

This chain connects TRBV6-2 or TRBV6-3 to TRBJ1-2; D call uncertain. CDR1 MNHEY and CDR2 SVGEGT come from the germline V gene. The CDR3 is 14 residues long. V shed 0 bases and J shed 4 bases, with 9 bases lying between them. CDR3 in amino acids: CASSYSASPYGYTF. The CDR3, as DNA: TGTGCCAGCAGTTACTCGGCTAGCCCCTATGGCTACACCTTC.

The chain joins TRBV6-6 to TRBJ1-3; 10 bases are shared with TRBD1. The CDR3 has 17 residues. CDR1 and CDR2 from the germline V gene are MNHNY and SVGAGI (reference sequence). V dropped 5 bases and J dropped 1; count of bases not matched to a gene: 8. The CDR3 DNA reads TGTGCCAGCAGTCTCCATGGACAGGGGGTATCTGGAAACACCATATATTTT. This encodes CASSLHGQGVSGNTIYF.

The rearrangement links TRBV5-1 to TRBJ2-5, with 7 bases aligning to TRBD1. Trimming cost V 0 bases and J 5 bases; bases outside gene matches: 7. CDR1 and CDR2 from the germline V gene are SGHRS and YFSETQ. This CDR3 is 15 amino acids long. The CDR3 reads CASSLAGTASETQYF. The CDR3 bases are TGCGCCAGCAGCTTGGCCGGGACAGCCTCGGAGACCCAGTACTTC.

The chain carries TRBV29-1 and TRBJ2-2, with 12 bases lining up with TRBD2. The length of the CDR3 is 15 residues. Unmatched junction bases numbered 4, after V lost 4 bases and J lost 4 bases. Germline V CDR1 and CDR2: SQVTM, ANQGSEA. CDR3 in amino acids: CSVGTGLAGTGELFF. CDR3 nucleotides: TGCAGCGTTGGAACGGGACTAGCGGGCACCGGGGAGCTGTTTTTT.

V is TRBV5-6 and J is TRBJ2-5; 9 nucleotides agree with TRBD2. Germline V gives CDR1 SGHDT, CDR2 YYEEEE. This CDR3 region has 13 residues. The trim removed 5 bases at V and 3 bases at J, leaving 2 bases unmatched. Written as DNA, the CDR3 is TGTGCCAGCAGACGACTAGCGGAAGAGACCCAGTACTTC. Translated: CASRRLAEETQYF.